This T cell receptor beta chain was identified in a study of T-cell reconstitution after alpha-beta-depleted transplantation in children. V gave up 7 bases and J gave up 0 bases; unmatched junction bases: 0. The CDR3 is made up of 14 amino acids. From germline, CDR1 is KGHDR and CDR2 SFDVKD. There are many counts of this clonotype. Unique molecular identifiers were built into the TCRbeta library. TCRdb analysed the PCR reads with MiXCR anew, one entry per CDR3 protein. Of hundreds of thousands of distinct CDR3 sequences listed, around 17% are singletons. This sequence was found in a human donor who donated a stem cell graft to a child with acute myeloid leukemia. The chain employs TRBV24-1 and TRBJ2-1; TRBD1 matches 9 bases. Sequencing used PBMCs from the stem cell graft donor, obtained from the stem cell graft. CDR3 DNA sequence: TGTGCCACCAGGGACAGGGGCTCCTACAATGAGCAGTTCTTC. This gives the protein CATRDRGSYNEQFF.